The clone carrying this T cell receptor (beta chain) was detected only a few times. The data stem from a study of technical replicates of blood from several donors. Data came from immunoSEQ multiplex PCR; TCRdb stores just in-frame clones and leaves some out. This table has about 66,000 clones, roughly nine tenths appearing once. The sequence was obtained from a human donor in good health. The sequenced sample was T cells isolated from PBMCs.

For the CDR3, the DNA is TGTGCCTGGAGCACAAGCAATCAGCCCCAGCATTTT. Protein sequence: CAWSTSNQPQHF. This sequence joins TRBV30 and TRBJ1-5; D is uncertain. The V gene's germline CDR1 is GTSNPN and CDR2 SVGIG (reference sequence). The CDR3 runs to 12 residues. The ends were cut back, 3 bases at V and 1 base at J, with 4 bases in the middle.